This T cell receptor (beta chain) was documented in a study of CD8+CD57+ T cells in acquired aplastic anemia. Across the study: Yields of DNA that came from sorted CD4+ and CD8+ cells averaged about 3 ug.

The CDR3 totals 14 residues. Germline trimming cut 4 bases from V and 3 bases from J; bases unmatched to any gene: 9. Germline assignment: CDR1 DFQATT and CDR2 SNEGSKA (reference sequence). Genomic DNA acted as the template from which TCR beta VDJ combination and CDR3 sequence profiling were carried out. One entry per CDR3 protein, called by TCRdb with MiXCR from the reads. The profile covers hundreds of thousands of distinct CDR3 sequences, with 65% to 80% appearing a single time and under 4.5% taken by the ten largest. This clonotype was picked up many times. This chain uses TRBV20-1 with TRBJ2-7, with 7 bases lining up with TRBD1. Sequenced material: sorted CD4+, CD8+, or CD8+CD57+ T cells (not recorded which) from PBMCs. The receptor comes from a human donor in good health, serving as a control. The CDR3 nucleotides read TGCAGTGCTAAAAGGGACAGACCAAACTACGAGCAGTACTTC. Translating gives CSAKRDRPNYEQYF.